Presented here are 11 T cell receptor beta chains from one specimen sequenced in a study of blood T cell repertoires in COVID-19. Measured with immunoSEQ multiplex PCR; TCRdb has only the in-frame clones, and not every one. Altogether 50,000 to 70,000 clones are present, 91% being singletons, with the ten largest covering approximately 2.3%. Sample: peripheral blood. These receptors were taken from a man aged 55 to 70 with acute or convalescent COVID-19.

The chain recombines TRBV3-1 (or the pseudogene TRBV3-2) with TRBJ2-2; possibly TRBD2 for D (5 bases). The CDR3 is 17 residues long. The germline V and J ends were trimmed by 1 base and 1 base, with 13 bases remaining between them. CDR1 is LGHDT and CDR2 is YNNKEL in the germline V gene (reference sequence). The CDR3 sequence: CASSQGVRVGNTGELFF. For the CDR3, the DNA is TGTGCCAGCAGCCAAGGGGTGCGGGTTGGGAACACCGGGGAGCTGTTTTTT.

This sequence joins TRBV19 and TRBJ1-1; tentative D call: TRBD1 (6 bases). This CDR3 is built from 12 residues. Germline V gives CDR1 LNHDA, CDR2 SQIVND (reference sequence). Trimming shortened V by 6 bases and J by 5 bases, and 10 bases separated the two germline ends. CDR3 amino acids: CASSVQGTEAFF. Here the CDR3 DNA reads TGTGCCAGTAGCGTCCAGGGGACTGAAGCTTTCTTT.

As regards this clone: In the same sample, other DNA sequences code for this CDR3. The V gene is TRBV4-1, the J gene TRBJ2-5; maybe TRBD1 (6 bases). The CDR3 length is 14 residues. Germline CDR1 reads MGHRA; CDR2 reads YSYEKL. Deletions cut 1 base from V and 5 bases from J, with 11 bases between. The CDR3 here is CASSQGQGMETQYF. As DNA, the CDR3 is TGCGCCAGCAGCCAAGGGCAGGGGATGGAGACCCAGTACTTC.

The rearrangement links TRBV6-6 to TRBJ1-2, with D possibly being TRBD1 (6 bases). Germline V lookup: CDR1 MNHNY, CDR2 SVGAGI (reference sequence). The length of the CDR3 is 15 residues. Trimming removed 4 bases at V and 6 bases at J, with 18 bases between. The DNA for the CDR3 is TGTGCCAGCAGTTCCACCGACAGGATCGAAGATGGCTACACCTTC. Translating it yields CASSSTDRIEDGYTF.

This clone showed up just a few times. This sequence joins TRBV7-9 and TRBJ1-4, with 11 bases matching TRBD1. J gave up 6 bases and V 3 bases, and 3 bases lay outside the gene matches. Germline lookup yields CDR1 SEHNR and CDR2 FQNEAQ (reference sequence). The CDR3 contains 15 residues. CDR3 in amino acids: CASSFGQGAHEKLFF. CDR3 bases: TGTGCCAGCAGCTTCGGACAGGGGGCCCATGAAAAACTGTTTTTT. The variable domain in full, completed from reference TRBV7-9 and TRBJ1-4, reads DTGVSQNPRHKITKRGQNVTFRCDPISEHNRLYWYRQTLGQGPEFLTYFQNEAQLEKSRLLSDRFSAERPKGSFSTLEIQRTEQGDSAMYLCASSFGQGAHEKLFFGSGTQLSVL.

The V gene is TRBV6-2 or TRBV6-3, the J gene TRBJ2-1; D uncertain. V dropped 1 base and J dropped 3 bases, with 10 bases sitting between them. The CDR3 length is 15 residues. In germline, CDR1 is MNHEY, CDR2 SVGEGT. CDR3 in amino acids: CASSYFKAFYNEQFF. DNA of the CDR3: TGTGCCAGCAGTTACTTTAAAGCGTTCTACAATGAGCAGTTCTTC.

This chain joins TRBV19 and TRBJ2-5; 14 nucleotides match TRBD2. V shed 3 bases and J 5 bases; nucleotides not matched to a gene: 2. Germline CDR1 is LNHDA and CDR2 is SQIVND (reference sequence). The CDR3 covers 15 residues. CDR3 nucleotides: TGTGCCAGTAGTATGGGACTAGCGGGAGTGGAGACCCAGTACTTC. Its translation: CASSMGLAGVETQYF.

V is TRBV27 and J is TRBJ2-5; 9 bases line up with TRBD2. This CDR3 is 15 amino acids long. Trimming at V came to 5 bases and at J to 5 bases, leaving 9 bases not matched to a gene. In germline, CDR1 is MNHEY, CDR2 SMNVEV (reference sequence). CDR3 amino acids: CASSISGSIGETQYF. In DNA form, the CDR3 reads TGTGCCAGCAGTATTAGCGGGAGTATAGGCGAGACCCAGTACTTC.

The chain carries TRBV30 and TRBJ1-5, with 9 nucleotides matching TRBD1. The CDR3 has 15 amino acids. V shed 0 bases, J shed 6 bases, and the junction held 6 bases outside the gene matches. Germline CDR1 is GTSNPN and CDR2 is SVGIG (reference sequence). Here the CDR3 reads CAWSVGTGRGQPQHF. CDR3 bases: TGTGCCTGGAGTGTCGGGACAGGGCGAGGTCAGCCCCAGCATTTT. Based on the CDR3 plus reference TRBV30 and TRBJ1-5, the full variable domain is SQTIHQWPATLVQPVGSPLSLECTVEGTSNPNLYWYRQAAGRGLQLLFYSVGIGQISSEVPQNLSASRPQDRQFILSSKKLLLSDSGFYLCAWSVGTGRGQPQHFGDGTRLSIL.

This clone appeared once. V is TRBV27 and J is TRBJ2-1; 7 bases fit TRBD1. Unmatched junction bases numbered 10, after V lost 5 bases and J lost 6 bases. The germline gives CDR1 MNHEY, CDR2 SMNVEV (reference sequence). The CDR3 is 15 residues long. The CDR3: CASSILTGSRNEQFF. CDR3 DNA sequence: TGTGCCAGCAGTATACTGACAGGGTCCCGCAATGAGCAGTTCTTC.

The chain links TRBV5-1 to TRBJ2-5; 9 bases are shared with TRBD2. V lost 4 bases, J lost 5 bases, and 9 bases stayed unmatched. Per the germline V gene, CDR1 is SGHRS and CDR2 is YFSETQ. This CDR3 spans 15 amino acids. The CDR3 here is CASSESTSGRETQYF. CDR3 bases: TGCGCCAGCAGCGAATCGACTAGCGGACGGGAGACCCAGTACTTC.